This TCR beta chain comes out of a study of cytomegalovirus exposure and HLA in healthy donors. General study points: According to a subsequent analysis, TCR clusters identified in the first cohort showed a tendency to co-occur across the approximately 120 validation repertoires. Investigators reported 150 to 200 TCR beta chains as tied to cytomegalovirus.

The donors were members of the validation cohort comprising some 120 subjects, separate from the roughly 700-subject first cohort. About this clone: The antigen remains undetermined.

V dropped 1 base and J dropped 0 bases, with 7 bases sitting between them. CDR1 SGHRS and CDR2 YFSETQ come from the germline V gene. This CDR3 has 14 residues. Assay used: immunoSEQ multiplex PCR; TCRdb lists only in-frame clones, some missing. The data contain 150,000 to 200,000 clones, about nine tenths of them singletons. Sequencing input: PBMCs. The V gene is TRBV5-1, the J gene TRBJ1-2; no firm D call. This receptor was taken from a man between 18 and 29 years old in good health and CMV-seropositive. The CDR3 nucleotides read TGCGCCAGCAGCTTGCACGGGACTAACTATGGCTACACCTTC. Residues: CASSLHGTNYGYTF.